The entry below describes one T cell receptor (beta chain). There are 14 residues in the CDR3. Trimming removed 6 bases from V and 2 bases from J, with 16 bases in between. The V gene's germline CDR1 is SQVTM and CDR2 ANQGSEA. These data originate in a study of CD8+CD57+ T cells in acquired aplastic anemia. Whole-study context: The study obtained an average of around 3.1 ug of DNA from sorted CD4+ and CD8+ cells.

Genomic DNA provided the template from which TCR beta VDJ and CDR3 profiles were obtained. One entry per CDR3 protein, called by TCRdb with MiXCR from the reads. Of about 160,000 distinct CDR3 sequences listed, around 40% are singletons. This clonotype originated in a human donor in good health. Sequenced: sorted CD4+, CD8+, or CD8+CD57+ T cells (not recorded which) from PBMCs. This chain uses TRBV29-1 with TRBJ1-2; a weak D match, TRBD1 (5 bases). This CDR3 is CSVPLTGKNYGYTF. Written as DNA, the CDR3 is TGCAGCGTGCCTTTAACAGGAAAAAACTATGGCTACACCTTC. The complete variable domain, with remaining parts taken from reference TRBV29-1 and TRBJ1-2, reads SAVISQKPSRDICQRGTSLTIQCQVDSQVTMMFWYRQQPGQSLTLIATANQGSEATYESGFVIDKFPISRPNLTFSTLTVSNMSPEDSSIYLCSVPLTGKNYGYTFGSGTRLTVV.